This T cell receptor (beta chain) appears in the sequencing data of a study of cytomegalovirus exposure and HLA in healthy donors. Whole-study findings and limits: The listing of roughly 160 TCR beta chains classed them as cytomegalovirus-associated.

Sequenced by immunoSEQ multiplex PCR; TCRdb stores in-frame clones only, minus some. The table lists 90,000 to 100,000 clones, around 88% of them singletons, with roughly 3.8% in the top ten. On this clone: As yet, its antigen is unknown.

In germline, CDR1 is SNHLY, CDR2 FYNNEI. There are 14 residues in the CDR3. Trimming stripped 7 bases from V and 3 bases from J, with 13 bases between. The sequence derives from a woman younger than 45 in good health and CMV-seronegative. The sample taken for sequencing was PBMCs. The chain is built from TRBV2 and TRBJ1-5; no clear D. CDR3 DNA: TGTGCCAGCAACACCGCAGATATCAATCAGCCCCAGCATTTT. This codes for CASNTADINQPQHF. Based on the CDR3 plus reference TRBV2 and TRBJ1-5, the full variable domain is EPEVTQTPSHQVTQMGQEVILRCVPISNHLYFYWYRQILGQKVEFLVSFYNNEISEKSEIFDDQFSVERPDGSNFTLKIRSTKLEDSAMYFCASNTADINQPQHFGDGTRLSIL.